Shown below are 21 T cell receptor beta chains from a single sample sequenced in a study of neurological immune-mediated disorders. TCRdb reanalysed the 5' RACE reads using MiXCR and keeps one entry per CDR3 protein. The table has 65,000 to 85,000 distinct CDR3 sequences, 3.2% seen once. The sequencing sample was made of PBMCs. The origin of the receptors is a woman between 45 and 65 years old with multiple sclerosis.

Ten or more counts support this clonotype. The CDR3 loop reads CSARVAPANTEAFF. The CDR3 DNA follows: TGCAGTGCTAGAGTGGCGCCTGCGAACACTGAAGCTTTCTTT. This chain links TRBV20-1 with TRBJ1-1; the D is unclear. Germline CDR1 is DFQATT and CDR2 is SNEGSKA (reference sequence). V was shortened by 1 base and J by 1 base, with 10 bases between the two germline ends. This CDR3 is 14 amino acids long.

This clonotype has ten or more counts. The chain uses TRBV29-1 and TRBJ2-1; TRBD2 might be the D (6 bases). The V and J ends lost 7 bases and 3 bases respectively, with 13 bases between them. Germline V gene data show CDR1 as SQVTM and CDR2 as ANQGSEA. The CDR3 covers 13 residues. This CDR3 is CSASGEVYNEQFF. Here the CDR3 DNA reads TGCAGCGCCTCGGGGGAGGTCTACAATGAGCAGTTCTTC.

This clonotype was recorded at least ten times. The chain uses TRBV18 and TRBJ1-1; D is uncertain. CDR1 and CDR2 (germline): KGHSH, LQKENI. Between the trimmed V and J ends, which lost 3 bases and 4 bases, there was a span of 9 bases. The length of the CDR3 is 13 residues. Here the CDR3 DNA reads TGTGCCAGCTCACCTTCAGCGGGCACTGAAGCTTTCTTT. It is translated as CASSPSAGTEAFF.

This clonotype was picked up many times. The rearrangement joins TRBV27 to TRBJ2-4; TRBD1 matches 10 bases. CDR3 length: 19 residues. V was clipped by 5 bases and J by 0 bases; unmatched bases: 13. The germline gives CDR1 MNHEY, CDR2 SMNVEV (reference sequence). CDR3 in amino acids: CASSLGQGRGPLAKNIQYF. For the CDR3, the DNA is TGTGCCAGCAGTCTGGGACAGGGGAGGGGGCCTTTAGCCAAAAACATTCAGTACTTC.

This clonotype showed up many times. Just one base apart from a much larger clone, this may be a read error. The chain has TRBV7-2 and TRBJ1-1; D gene uncertain. The CDR3 consists of 11 residues. Germline CDR1 and CDR2: SGHTA and FQGNSA. Here the CDR3 reads CASSLGKVEYF. CDR3 nucleotides: TGTGCCAGCAGCTTAGGAAAAGTGGAGTACTTT.

This clonotype was recorded many times. V gene TRBV5-1 combines with J gene TRBJ2-1, with TRBD2 identical over 12 bases. V dropped 4 bases and J dropped 6; count of bases not matched to a gene: 5. The germline V gene encodes CDR1 SGHRS and CDR2 YFSETQ. CDR3 length equals 15 residues. The CDR3 DNA is TGCGCCAGCAGCCCGCTAGCGGGAGGGCCCAATGAGCAGTTCTTC. Protein sequence: CASSPLAGGPNEQFF.

This clonotype was seen many times. The rearrangement joins TRBV28 to TRBJ2-7; TRBD1 might be the D (6 bases). The length of the CDR3 is 14 residues. Per the germline V gene, CDR1 is MDHEN and CDR2 is SYDVKM. V gave up 6 bases and J gave up 2 bases, with 14 bases separating them. The DNA for the CDR3 is TGTGCCAGCAGCCGCGCCGGGGACACCTACGAGCAGTACTTC. It encodes CASSRAGDTYEQYF.

This clonotype was seen many times. V usage is TRBV25-1 and J usage is TRBJ2-6; D gene unclear. The CDR3 is 14 residues long. The V end lost 4 bases, the J end lost 4 bases, and 8 bases lay between the germline ends. Germline V gives CDR1 MGHDK, CDR2 SYGVNS. The DNA of the CDR3 is TGTGCCAGCAGTGCTGCTGGCGGGGCCAACGTCCTGACTTTC. Amino acids: CASSAAGGANVLTF.

This clonotype showed up many times. V gene TRBV20-1 combines with J gene TRBJ1-6, with a tentative D call TRBD1 (6 bases). This CDR3 contains 16 residues. Germline values: CDR1 DFQATT, CDR2 SNEGSKA (reference sequence). V was shortened by 5 bases and J by 0 bases, with 14 bases between the two germline ends. CDR3 protein: CSARGGASSYNSPLHF. The CDR3 region has the DNA TGCAGTGCTCGTGGGGGGGCTAGCTCCTATAATTCACCCCTCCACTTT.

This clonotype was seen ten or more times. The chain uses TRBV7-2 and TRBJ2-5, with D perhaps matching TRBD1 or TRBD2 (5 bases each). Germline CDR1 SGHTA, CDR2 FQGNSA. CDR3 length equals 13 residues. The CDR3 nucleotides are TGTGCTTCGGGGCTTGGCGGCCAAGAGACCCAGTACTTC. Encoded protein: CASGLGGQETQYF.

This clonotype was detected many times. The CDR3 DNA is TGCAGTGCCCCCGGGCAGCGGGAACTTGAGCAGTTCTTC. It codes for CSAPGQRELEQFF. This sequence joins TRBV20-1 and TRBJ2-1, with 7 positions matching TRBD2. The CDR3 has 13 residues. Germline V gene sequence: CDR1 DFQATT, CDR2 SNEGSKA (reference sequence). Unmatched junction bases numbered 11, after V lost 6 bases and J lost 9 bases.

This clonotype appeared many times. The chain carries TRBV7-9 and TRBJ2-1, with D tentatively TRBD1 (5 bases). Trimming removed 0 bases at V and 9 bases at J, with 18 bases between. From germline, CDR1 is SEHNR and CDR2 FQNEAQ (reference sequence). The length of the CDR3 is 16 residues. The CDR3 sequence: CASSLATGAVRGEQFF. CDR3 bases: TGTGCCAGCAGCTTAGCGACTGGGGCTGTCCGCGGTGAGCAGTTCTTC.

This clonotype showed up many times. The V and J genes are TRBV7-9 and TRBJ1-2; D possibly corresponds to TRBD1 (5 bases). There are 14 residues in the CDR3. With 3 bases removed from V and 8 bases from J, the gap between germline ends came to 16 bases. Per germline, CDR1 SEHNR and CDR2 FQNEAQ (reference sequence). The CDR3 DNA reads TGTGCCAGCAGCTTCGCGGGGGAGGCGGCCGGCTACACCTTC. Protein sequence: CASSFAGEAAGYTF.

As for this clonotype: Given a much more abundant clone one base away, this may be a read error. The chain joins TRBV28 to TRBJ2-3, with D hard to call. This CDR3 is 15 amino acids long. CDR1 and CDR2 from the germline V gene are MDHEN and SYDVKM. V lost 6 bases to trimming and J lost 4 bases, with 17 bases between them. The CDR3 DNA reads TGTGCCAGCAGCCCCCAAGGGATCTTCGCAGATACGCAGTATTTT. Its translation is CASSPQGIFADTQYF.

This clonotype showed up many times. The chain carries TRBV7-9 and TRBJ2-3; D remains unclear. The CDR3 length is 14 residues. Germline V gene sequence: CDR1 SEHNR, CDR2 FQNEAQ (reference sequence). V gave up 3 bases and J gave up 0 bases, with 7 bases separating them. The CDR3 nucleotides read TGTGCCAGCAGCTTTTGGTACAGCACAGATACGCAGTATTTT. Translated, it gives CASSFWYSTDTQYF.

In its sample, this clonotype was seen many times. The genes are TRBV9 and TRBJ2-2, with D possibly called TRBD1 or TRBD2 (5 bases each). The CDR3 has 14 residues. V was shortened by 5 bases and J by 1 base, with 9 bases between the two germline ends. CDR1 and CDR2 (germline): SGDLS, YYNGEE. The CDR3 here is CASRGTVNTGELFF. The CDR3 DNA reads as TGTGCCAGCAGAGGGACCGTGAACACCGGGGAGCTGTTTTTT.

Comments on this clonotype: This may come from a read error, since a much larger clone is one base off. The rearrangement uses TRBV6-7 and TRBJ1-5, with 7 positions matching TRBD1. TRBV6-7 belongs to the ORF category, with a function that is uncertain. The CDR3 totals 16 residues. CDR3 coding DNA: TGTGCCAGACAGATTAAGGAGGGGGCCCGCCTCCAGCACCAGCATTTT. Translated: CARQIKEGARLQHQHF.

This clonotype showed up many times. The chain is built from TRBV11-2 and TRBJ2-1, with 9 bases aligning to TRBD2. The CDR3 is 16 amino acids. With 5 bases clipped from V and 3 bases from J, the junction kept 8 bases outside the gene matches. The germline gives CDR1 SGHAT, CDR2 FQNNGV. As DNA, the CDR3 is TGTGCCAGCAGCCCAATAGCGGGAGTGGGCTACAATGAGCAGTTCTTC. Its translation: CASSPIAGVGYNEQFF. Supplemented by reference TRBV11-2 and TRBJ2-1, the full variable domain reads EAGVAQSPRYKIIEKRQSVAFWCNPISGHATLYWYQQILGQGPKLLIQFQNNGVVDDSQLPKDRFSAERLKGVDSTLKIQPAKLEDSAVYLCASSPIAGVGYNEQFFGPGTRLTVL.

Ten or more counts support this clonotype. The CDR3 loop reads CASSIGGTPQHF. In nucleotides, the CDR3 is TGTGCCAGTAGTATAGGAGGGACGCCCCAGCATTTT. The chain carries TRBV19 and TRBJ1-5, with D tentatively TRBD1 (5 bases). The CDR3 extends over 12 amino acids. From germline, CDR1 is LNHDA and CDR2 SQIVND (reference sequence). Trimming left V 1 base short and J 9 bases short, with 7 bases between.

This clonotype has a count of ten or more. The V and J genes are TRBV5-1 and TRBJ2-5; TRBD2 is a possible D gene (5 bases). The germline gives CDR1 SGHRS, CDR2 YFSETQ. The CDR3 is 16 residues long. Trimming pared 4 bases from V and 2 bases from J, leaving 18 bases between. CDR3: CASSIQPRDPQETQYF. In nucleotides, the CDR3 is TGCGCCAGCAGCATACAACCCCGGGATCCTCAAGAGACCCAGTACTTC. Drawing the rest from reference TRBV5-1 and TRBJ2-5, the complete variable domain is KAGVTQTPRYLIKTRGQQVTLSCSPISGHRSVSWYQQTPGQGLQFLFEYFSETQRNKGNFPGRFSGRQFSNSRSEMNVSTLELGDSALYLCASSIQPRDPQETQYFGPGTRLLVL.

This clonotype has ten or more counts. The V and J genes are TRBV5-6 and TRBJ2-7; either TRBD1 or TRBD2 may supply D (5 bases each). The CDR3 extends over 15 amino acids. Germline CDR1 reads SGHDT; CDR2 reads YYEEEE. The V and J ends lost 4 bases and 1 base respectively, with 15 bases between them. The DNA for the CDR3 is TGTGCCAGCAGCGGTTCCGGGACCCCTTCCTACGAGCAGTACGTC. It specifies CASSGSGTPSYEQYV.